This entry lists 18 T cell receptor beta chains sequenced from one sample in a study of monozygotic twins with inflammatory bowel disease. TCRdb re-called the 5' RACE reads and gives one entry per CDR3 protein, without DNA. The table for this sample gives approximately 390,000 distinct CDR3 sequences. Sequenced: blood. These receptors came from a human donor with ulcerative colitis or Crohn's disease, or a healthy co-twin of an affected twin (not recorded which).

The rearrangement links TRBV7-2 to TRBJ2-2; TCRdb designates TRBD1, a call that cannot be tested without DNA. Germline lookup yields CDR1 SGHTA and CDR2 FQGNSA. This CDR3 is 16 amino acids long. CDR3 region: CASSSQTGWSTGELFF.

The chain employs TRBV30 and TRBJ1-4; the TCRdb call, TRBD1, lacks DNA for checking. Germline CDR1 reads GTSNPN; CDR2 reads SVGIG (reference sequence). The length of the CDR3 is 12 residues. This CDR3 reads CAGTGEIGELFF. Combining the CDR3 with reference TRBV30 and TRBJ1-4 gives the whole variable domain SQTIHQWPATLVQPVGSPLSLECTVEGTSNPNLYWYRQAAGRGLQLLFYSVGIGQISSEVPQNLSASRPQDRQFILSSKKLLLSDSGFYLCAGTGEIGELFFGSGTQLSVL.

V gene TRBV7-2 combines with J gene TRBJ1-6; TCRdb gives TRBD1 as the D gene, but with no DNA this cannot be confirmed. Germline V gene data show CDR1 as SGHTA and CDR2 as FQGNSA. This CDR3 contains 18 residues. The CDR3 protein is CASSLGPPAGAYNSPLHF.

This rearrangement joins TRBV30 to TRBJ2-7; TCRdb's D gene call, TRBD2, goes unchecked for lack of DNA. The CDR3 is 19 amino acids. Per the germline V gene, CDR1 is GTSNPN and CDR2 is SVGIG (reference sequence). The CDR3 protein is CAWRGTGLAGDNYPYEQYF.

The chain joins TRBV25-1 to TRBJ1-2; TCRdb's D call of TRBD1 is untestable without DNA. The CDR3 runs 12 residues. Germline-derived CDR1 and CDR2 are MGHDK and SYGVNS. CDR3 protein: CASSEEGVGYTF.

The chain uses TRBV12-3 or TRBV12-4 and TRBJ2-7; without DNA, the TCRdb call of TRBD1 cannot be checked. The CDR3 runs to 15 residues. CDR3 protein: CASSLAGQGRYEQYF.

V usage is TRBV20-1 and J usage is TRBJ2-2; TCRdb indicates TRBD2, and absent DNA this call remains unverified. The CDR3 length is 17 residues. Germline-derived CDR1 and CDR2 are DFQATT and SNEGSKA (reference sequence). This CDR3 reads CSVQRGAGGPGTGELFF.

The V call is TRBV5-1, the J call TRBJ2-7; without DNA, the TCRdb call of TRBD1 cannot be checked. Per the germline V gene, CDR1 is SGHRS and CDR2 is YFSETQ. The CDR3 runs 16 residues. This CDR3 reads CASSLVAIGGPHEQYF.

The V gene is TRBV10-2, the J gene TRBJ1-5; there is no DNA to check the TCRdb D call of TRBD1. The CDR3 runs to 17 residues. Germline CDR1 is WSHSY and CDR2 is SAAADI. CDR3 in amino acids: CASSDGGTGILIQPQHF.

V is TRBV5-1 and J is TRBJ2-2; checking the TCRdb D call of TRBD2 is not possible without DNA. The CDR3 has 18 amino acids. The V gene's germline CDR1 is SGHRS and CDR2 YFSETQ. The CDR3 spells CASSPLDSGGSNTGELFF.

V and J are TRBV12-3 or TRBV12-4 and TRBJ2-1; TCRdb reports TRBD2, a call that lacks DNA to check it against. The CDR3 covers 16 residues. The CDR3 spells CASRRSSGGSHNEQFF.

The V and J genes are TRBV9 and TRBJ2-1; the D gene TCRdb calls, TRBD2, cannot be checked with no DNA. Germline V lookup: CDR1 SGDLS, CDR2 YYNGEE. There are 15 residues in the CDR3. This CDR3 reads CASSELANPYNEQFF. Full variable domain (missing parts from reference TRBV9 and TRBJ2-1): DSGVTQTPKHLITATGQRVTLRCSPRSGDLSVYWYQQSLDQGLQFLIQYYNGEERAKGNILERFSAQQFPDLHSELNLSSLELGDSALYFCASSELANPYNEQFFGPGTRLTVL.

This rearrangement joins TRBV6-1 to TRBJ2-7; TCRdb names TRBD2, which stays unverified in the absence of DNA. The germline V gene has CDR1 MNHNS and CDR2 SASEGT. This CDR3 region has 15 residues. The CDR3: CASYDPEGPPYEQYF.

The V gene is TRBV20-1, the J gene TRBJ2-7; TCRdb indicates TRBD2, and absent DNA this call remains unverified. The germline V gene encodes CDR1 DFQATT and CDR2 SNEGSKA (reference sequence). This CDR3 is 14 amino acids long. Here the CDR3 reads CSAAREGRGYEQYF.

The CDR3 sequence is CASSHPQPSGGHTGELFF. The chain joins TRBV4-2 to TRBJ2-2; the TCRdb D gene call, TRBD2, has no DNA to confirm it. The CDR3 has 18 residues. Germline values: CDR1 LGHNA, CDR2 YNFKEQ.

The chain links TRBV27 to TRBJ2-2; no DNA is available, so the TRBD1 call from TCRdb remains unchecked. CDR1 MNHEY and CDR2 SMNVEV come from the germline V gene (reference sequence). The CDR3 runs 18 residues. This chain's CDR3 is CASSHLLGHSANTGELFF.

CDR3 protein: CAGSQQGVGDTQYF. V gene TRBV28 combines with J gene TRBJ2-3; lacking DNA, the TRBD1 call made by TCRdb goes unchecked. The germline CDR1 and CDR2 sequences are MDHEN and SYDVKM. This CDR3 comprises 14 residues.

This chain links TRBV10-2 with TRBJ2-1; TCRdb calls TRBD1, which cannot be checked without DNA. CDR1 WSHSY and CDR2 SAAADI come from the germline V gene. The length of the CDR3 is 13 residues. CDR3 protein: CASKDSAYNEQFF.